This entry lists 3 T cell receptor beta chains sequenced from one sample in a study of immune heterogeneity within non-small cell lung tumors. Amplifying TCR beta CDR3 involved multiplex PCR carried out with 32 V and 13 J primers. TCRdb reanalysed the multiplex PCR reads using MiXCR and keeps one entry per CDR3 protein. Here the sample spans 21,000 or so distinct CDR3 sequences, 25% to 30% being singletons. Samples each supplied about 650 ng of bulk tumor genomic DNA as template. Biopsy collection occurred during surgery, with several far-apart biopsies per primary tumor. Their non-small cell lung cancer was newly diagnosed and untreated, and the patients underwent curative surgery. Sequencing was done on a sample of lung tumor tissue. These receptors were taken from a man in his forties with non-small cell lung cancer.

This clonotype was seen only a few times. The chain couples TRBV11-3 to TRBJ2-3; D uncertain. Trimming stripped 1 base from V and 0 bases from J, with 5 bases between. The CDR3 loop spans 14 amino acids. The V gene's germline CDR1 is SGHNT and CDR2 YENEEA. The CDR3: CASSLAASTDTQYF. DNA of the CDR3: TGTGCCAGCAGCTTAGCGGCTAGCACAGATACGCAGTATTTT.

This clonotype was detected ten times or more. The gene calls are TRBV7-8 and TRBJ1-1; 7 bases fit TRBD1. V gave up 5 bases and J gave up 7 bases; unmatched junction bases: 7. Germline V gene sequence: CDR1 SGHVS, CDR2 FQNEAQ. This CDR3 is 13 amino acids long. CDR3 sequence: CASSVYRDSEAFF. CDR3 DNA sequence: TGTGCCAGCAGCGTCTACCGGGACAGTGAAGCTTTCTTT.

This clonotype was counted between two and nine times. V usage is TRBV11-3 and J usage is TRBJ1-2, with 7 bases that match TRBD1. V trimming: 2 bases; J trimming: 2 bases; junction bases outside the gene matches: 2. CDR1 is SGHNT and CDR2 is YENEEA in the germline V gene. The CDR3 runs 14 residues. The CDR3 DNA is TGTGCCAGCAGCTTACAGGGGGGCAACTATGGCTACACCTTC. Protein sequence: CASSLQGGNYGYTF.